In this sample, the clone carrying this TCR delta chain turned up a few times. The junction shows a germline mismatch at one end, possibly a read error. This specimen comes from a study of gamma-delta T cells after stem cell transplantation. TCRdb repeated clone calling on the RT-PCR reads with CATT. The table has about 2,500 delta-chain clones, around 23% seen once; the top ten hold 8.6%. This CDR3 is 19 amino acids long. CDR1 GEAIGNYY and CDR2 EKD come from the germline V gene. The V gene is TRDV2, the J gene TRDJ2; 13 nucleotides line up with TRDD3. The clonotype was recovered from a human donor. It is not recorded whose cells these are; they may come from a transplant donor. Sequencing used gamma-delta T cells. The CDR3 nucleotides read TGTGCCTGTTACCTACCTCTACTGGGGGATACGCTGGGTACAGCACACCTCTTCTTT. Translated: CACYLPLLGDTLGTAHLFF.